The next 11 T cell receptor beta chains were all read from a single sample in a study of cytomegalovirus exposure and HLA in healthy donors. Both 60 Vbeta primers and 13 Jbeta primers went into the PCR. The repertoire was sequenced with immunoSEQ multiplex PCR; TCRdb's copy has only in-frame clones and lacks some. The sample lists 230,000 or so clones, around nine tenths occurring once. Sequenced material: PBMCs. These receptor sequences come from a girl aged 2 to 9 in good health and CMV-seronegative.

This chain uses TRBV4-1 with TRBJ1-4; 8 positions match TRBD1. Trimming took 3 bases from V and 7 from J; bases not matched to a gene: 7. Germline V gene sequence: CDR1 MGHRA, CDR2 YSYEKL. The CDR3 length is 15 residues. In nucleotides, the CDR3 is TGCGCCAGCAGCCACCGTTCAGGGGGCAGTGAAAAACTGTTTTTT. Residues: CASSHRSGGSEKLFF.

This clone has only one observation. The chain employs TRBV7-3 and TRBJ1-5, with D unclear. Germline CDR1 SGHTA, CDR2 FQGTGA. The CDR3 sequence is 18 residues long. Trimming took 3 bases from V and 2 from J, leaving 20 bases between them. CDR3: CASSFYVGAFRRNQPQHF. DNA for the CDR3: TGTGCCAGCAGCTTCTATGTGGGCGCGTTTCGTCGCAATCAGCCCCAGCATTTT.

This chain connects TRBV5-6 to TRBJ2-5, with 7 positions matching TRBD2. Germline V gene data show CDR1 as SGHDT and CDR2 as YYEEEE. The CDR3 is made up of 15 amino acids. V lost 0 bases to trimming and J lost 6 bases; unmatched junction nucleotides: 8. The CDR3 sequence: CASSLETSNLKTQYF. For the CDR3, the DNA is TGTGCCAGCAGCTTGGAGACTAGCAACCTAAAGACCCAGTACTTC.

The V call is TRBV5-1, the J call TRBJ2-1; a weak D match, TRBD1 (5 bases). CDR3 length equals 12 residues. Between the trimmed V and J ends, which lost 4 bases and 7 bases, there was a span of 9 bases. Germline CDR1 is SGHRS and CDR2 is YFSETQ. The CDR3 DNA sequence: TGCGCCAGCAGCGGTCAGGGAAATGAGCAGTTCTTC. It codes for CASSGQGNEQFF.

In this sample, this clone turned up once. The CDR3 DNA reads as TGTGCCAGCAGGGCTAGAAATACCGGGGAGCTGTTTTTT. Translation gives CASRARNTGELFF. The chain uses TRBV6-1 and TRBJ2-2; D ambiguous. There are 13 residues in the CDR3. Germline CDR1 MNHNS, CDR2 SASEGT. With 6 bases removed from V and 5 bases from J, the gap between germline ends came to 10 bases.

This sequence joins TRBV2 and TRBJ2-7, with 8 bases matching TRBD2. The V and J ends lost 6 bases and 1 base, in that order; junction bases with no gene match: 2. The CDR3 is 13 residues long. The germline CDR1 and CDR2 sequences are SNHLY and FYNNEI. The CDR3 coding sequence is TGTGCCAGCAGACTAGCGGAGTCCTACGAGCAGTACTTC. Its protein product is CASRLAESYEQYF.

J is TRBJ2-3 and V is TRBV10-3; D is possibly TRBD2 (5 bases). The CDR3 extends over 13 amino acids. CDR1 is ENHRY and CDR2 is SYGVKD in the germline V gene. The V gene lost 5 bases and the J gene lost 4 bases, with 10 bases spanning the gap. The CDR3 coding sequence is TGTGCCATCAGTCCGACTAACCCAGATACGCAGTATTTT. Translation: CAISPTNPDTQYF.

As DNA, the CDR3 is TGTGCCAGCAGCTTAGAATTTGCGGACACTGAAGCTTTCTTT. This sequence encodes CASSLEFADTEAFF. The chain couples TRBV7-2 to TRBJ1-1, with unresolved D. Between the trimmed V and J ends, which lost 1 base and 3 bases, there was a span of 9 bases. CDR1 and CDR2 (germline): SGHTA, FQGNSA. The length of the CDR3 is 14 residues.

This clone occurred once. This CDR3 reads CASEGGTSGRANGYEQYF. CDR3 DNA: TGTGCCAGCGAGGGGGGGACTAGCGGGAGGGCTAACGGCTACGAGCAGTACTTC. The chain couples TRBV2 to TRBJ2-7; 16 bases map to TRBD2. This CDR3 has 18 amino acids. J was trimmed by 3 bases and V by 8 bases; bases with no gene match: 13. CDR1 SNHLY and CDR2 FYNNEI come from the germline V gene.

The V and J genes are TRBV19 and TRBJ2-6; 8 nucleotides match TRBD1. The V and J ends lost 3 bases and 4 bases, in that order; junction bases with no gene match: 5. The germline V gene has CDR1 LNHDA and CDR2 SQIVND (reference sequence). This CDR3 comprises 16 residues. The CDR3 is CASSMGTGAGANVLTF. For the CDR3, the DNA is TGTGCCAGTAGTATGGGGACAGGCGCGGGGGCCAACGTCCTGACTTTC.

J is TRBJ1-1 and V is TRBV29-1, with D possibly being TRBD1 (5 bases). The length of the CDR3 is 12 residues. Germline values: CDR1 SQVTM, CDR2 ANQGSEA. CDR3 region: CYTTGGNTEAFF. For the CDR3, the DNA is TGCTACACGACCGGGGGGAACACTGAAGCTTTCTTT.